The 8 T cell receptor beta chains presented below share a single source sample, sequenced in a study of blood T cell repertoires in COVID-19 (dated by TCRdb to the early 2020s). The library came from the immunoSEQ multiplex PCR assay. TCRdb carries this immuneACCESS record with in-frame sequences only. Its versions omit some clonotypes, under half of them owing to an unresolved V gene in the studies checked, with the rest unexplained. For this sample there are roughly 180,000 clones; 80% to 90% appear just once. Approximately 10% of the sample is taken by the ten largest. The sequenced sample consisted of peripheral blood. The receptors derive from a woman in her thirties or forties with COVID-19, enrolled during active disease.

This chain joins TRBV19 and TRBJ1-2, with D possibly TRBD1 on 5 matching bases. Trimming left V 6 bases short and J 3 bases short, with 11 bases between. This CDR3 has 13 amino acids. Germline loops: CDR1 LNHDA, CDR2 SQIVND (reference sequence). CDR3 region: CASSWGGDYGYTF. CDR3 coding DNA: TGTGCCAGTAGCTGGGGCGGAGACTATGGCTACACCTTC.

The chain carries TRBV7-9 and TRBJ1-4, with TRBD1 matching over 9 bases. The CDR3 covers 16 residues. J gave up 4 bases and V 5 bases, and 8 bases lay outside the gene matches. Germline V gene data show CDR1 as SEHNR and CDR2 as FQNEAQ (reference sequence). CDR3 nucleotides: TGTGCCAGCAGCACAAGAGGGACAGGGTTTAATGAAAAACTGTTTTTT. Protein product: CASSTRGTGFNEKLFF.

The chain is built from TRBV7-6 and TRBJ2-2; 7 nucleotides match TRBD2. The CDR3 has 15 amino acids. The germline CDR1 and CDR2 sequences are SGHVS and FNYEAQ. The J segment lost 5 bases and the V segment lost 5 bases, leaving 8 bases of the junction unmatched. The CDR3 DNA follows: TGTGCCAGCAGCCCCAGGCTAGCGGAGACCGGGGAGCTGTTTTTT. Amino acids: CASSPRLAETGELFF. Variable domain in full (rest from reference TRBV7-6 and TRBJ2-2): GAGVSQSPRYKVTKRGQDVALRCDPISGHVSLYWYRQALGQGPEFLTYFNYEAQQDKSGLPNDRFSAERPEGSISTLTIQRTEQRDSAMYRCASSPRLAETGELFFGEGSRLTVL.

On this clone: The germline gene is not matched at one end of the junction; a read error may be the cause. The chain carries TRBV7-7 and TRBJ2-2; 7 nucleotides line up with TRBD1. The CDR3 is made up of 14 amino acids. Germline V gene lookup returns CDR1 SSHAT and CDR2 FNYEAQ (reference sequence). This CDR3 is CASSWDRNTGELFF. CDR3 nucleotides: TGTGCTAGCAGCTGGGACAGAAACACCGGGGAGCTGTTTTTT.

V is TRBV12-3 or TRBV12-4 and J is TRBJ1-2; 8 nucleotides line up with TRBD1. After removal of 6 bases from V and 8 bases from J, the junction contained 5 bases not matched to a gene. The CDR3 loop spans 12 amino acids. The CDR3 is CASSGTGSGYTF. The CDR3 DNA reads as TGTGCCAGCAGCGGGACAGGCTCAGGCTACACCTTC.

The rearrangement joins TRBV28 to TRBJ1-1, with unresolved D. CDR3 length equals 14 residues. CDR1 is MDHEN and CDR2 is SYDVKM in the germline V gene. Between the trimmed V and J ends, which lost 6 bases and 3 bases, there was a span of 14 bases. The DNA for the CDR3 is TGTGCCAGCAGGGAGCACGGAAGTTACACTGAAGCTTTCTTT. Amino acid sequence: CASREHGSYTEAFF.

Points on this clone: Other DNA variants within this sample encode the same CDR3. V is TRBV5-4 and J is TRBJ1-1; D remains ambiguous. The germline V and J ends were trimmed by 0 bases and 1 base, with 4 bases remaining between them. CDR1 and CDR2 from the germline V gene are SGHNT and YYREEE (reference sequence). The CDR3 length is 13 residues. The CDR3 DNA reads as TGTGCCAGCAGCTTGGCGGGGAACACTGAAGCTTTCTTT. The encoded protein is CASSLAGNTEAFF.

The table lists this clone with a count of one. The chain is built from TRBV7-9 and TRBJ1-2; TRBD1 aligns across 11 bases. The germline gives CDR1 SEHNR, CDR2 FQNEAQ (reference sequence). The J segment lost 0 bases and the V segment lost 2 bases, leaving 5 bases of the junction unmatched. This CDR3 is built from 17 residues. CDR3 sequence: CASSLLGTGGSNYGYTF. The DNA for the CDR3 is TGTGCCAGCAGCTTATTGGGGACAGGGGGATCTAACTATGGCTACACCTTC.